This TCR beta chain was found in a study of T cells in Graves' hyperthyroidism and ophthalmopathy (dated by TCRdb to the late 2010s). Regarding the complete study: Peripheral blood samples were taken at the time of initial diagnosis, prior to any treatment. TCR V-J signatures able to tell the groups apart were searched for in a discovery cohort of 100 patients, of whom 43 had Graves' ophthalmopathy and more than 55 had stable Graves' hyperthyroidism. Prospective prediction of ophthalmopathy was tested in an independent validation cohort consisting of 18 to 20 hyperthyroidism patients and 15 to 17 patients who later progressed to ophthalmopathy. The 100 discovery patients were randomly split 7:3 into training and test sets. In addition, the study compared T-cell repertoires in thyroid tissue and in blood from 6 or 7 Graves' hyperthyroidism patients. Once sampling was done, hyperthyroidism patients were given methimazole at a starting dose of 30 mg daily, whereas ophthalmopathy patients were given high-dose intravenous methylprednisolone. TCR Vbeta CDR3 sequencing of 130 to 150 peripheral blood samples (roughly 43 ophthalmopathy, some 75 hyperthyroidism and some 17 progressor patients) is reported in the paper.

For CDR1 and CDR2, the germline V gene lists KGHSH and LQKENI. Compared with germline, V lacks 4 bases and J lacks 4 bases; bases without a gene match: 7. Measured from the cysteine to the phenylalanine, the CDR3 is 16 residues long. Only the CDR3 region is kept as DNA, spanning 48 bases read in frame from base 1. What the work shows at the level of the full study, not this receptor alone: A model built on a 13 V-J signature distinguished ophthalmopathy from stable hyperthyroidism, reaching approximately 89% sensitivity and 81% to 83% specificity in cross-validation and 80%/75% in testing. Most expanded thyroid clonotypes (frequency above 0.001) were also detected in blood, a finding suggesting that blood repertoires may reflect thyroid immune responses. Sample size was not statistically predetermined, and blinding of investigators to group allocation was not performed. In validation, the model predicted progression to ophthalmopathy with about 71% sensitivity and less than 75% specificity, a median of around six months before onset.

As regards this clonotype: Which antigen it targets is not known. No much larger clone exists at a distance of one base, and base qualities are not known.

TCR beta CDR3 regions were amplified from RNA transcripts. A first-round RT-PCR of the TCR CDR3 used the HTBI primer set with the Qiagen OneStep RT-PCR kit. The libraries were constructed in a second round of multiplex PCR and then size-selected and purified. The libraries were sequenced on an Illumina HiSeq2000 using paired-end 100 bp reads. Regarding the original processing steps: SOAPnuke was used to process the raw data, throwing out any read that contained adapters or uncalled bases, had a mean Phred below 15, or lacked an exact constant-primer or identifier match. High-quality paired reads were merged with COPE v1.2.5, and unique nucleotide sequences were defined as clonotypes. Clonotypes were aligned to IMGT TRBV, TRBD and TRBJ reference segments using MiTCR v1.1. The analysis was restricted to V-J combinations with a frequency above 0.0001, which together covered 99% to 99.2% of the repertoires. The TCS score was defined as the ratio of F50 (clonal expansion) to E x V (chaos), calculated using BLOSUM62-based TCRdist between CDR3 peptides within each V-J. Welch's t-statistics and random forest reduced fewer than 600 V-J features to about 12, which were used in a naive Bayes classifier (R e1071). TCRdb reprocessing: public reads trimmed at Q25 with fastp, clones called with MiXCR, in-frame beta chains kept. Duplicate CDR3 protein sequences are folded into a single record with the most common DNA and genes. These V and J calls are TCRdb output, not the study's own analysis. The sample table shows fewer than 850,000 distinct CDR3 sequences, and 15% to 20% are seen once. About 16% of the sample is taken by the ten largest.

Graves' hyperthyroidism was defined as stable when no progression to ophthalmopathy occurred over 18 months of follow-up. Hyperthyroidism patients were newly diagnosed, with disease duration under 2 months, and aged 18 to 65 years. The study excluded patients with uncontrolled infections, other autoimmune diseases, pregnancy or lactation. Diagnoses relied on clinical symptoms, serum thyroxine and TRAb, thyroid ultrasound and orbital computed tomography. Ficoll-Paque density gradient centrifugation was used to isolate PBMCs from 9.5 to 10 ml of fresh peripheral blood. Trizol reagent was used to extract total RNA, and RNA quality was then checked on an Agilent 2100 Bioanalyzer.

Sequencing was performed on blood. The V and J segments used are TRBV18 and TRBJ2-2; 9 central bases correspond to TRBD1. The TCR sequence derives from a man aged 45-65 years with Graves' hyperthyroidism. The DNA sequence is TGTGCCAGCTCACAAAGGACAGGGGTCAGCACCGGGGAGCTGTTTTTT. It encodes CASSQRTGVSTGELFF. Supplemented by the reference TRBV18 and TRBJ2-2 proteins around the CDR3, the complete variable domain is NAGVMQNPRHLVRRRGQEARLRCSPMKGHSHVYWYRQLPEEGLKFMVYLQKENIIDESGMPKERFSAEFPKEGPSILRIQQVVRGDSAAYFCASSQRTGVSTGELFFGEGSRLTVL.